A single T cell receptor (beta chain) is shown here with its context. This entry comes from a study of blood T cell repertoires in COVID-19. Across the study: Sites across the United States, Italy and Spain contributed samples from acute and convalescent COVID-19.

The CDR3 spans 16 residues. The germline CDR1 and CDR2 sequences are LGHNA and YSLEER. Germline trimming cut 1 base from V and 5 bases from J; bases unmatched to any gene: 7. TCRdb keeps only in-frame clones here, not all; method: immunoSEQ multiplex PCR. This table holds 120,000 to 150,000 clones, over 75% found once. The clonotype was recovered from a woman younger than 45 with acute COVID-19. This chain uses TRBV4-3 with TRBJ2-2, with 7 bases lining up with TRBD2. Sequenced sample: PBMCs or T cells enriched from blood (not recorded which). For the CDR3, the DNA is TGCGCCAGCAGCCAAGTTTTTCCGGGAGGAACCGGGGAGCTGTTTTTT. Its translation is CASSQVFPGGTGELFF.